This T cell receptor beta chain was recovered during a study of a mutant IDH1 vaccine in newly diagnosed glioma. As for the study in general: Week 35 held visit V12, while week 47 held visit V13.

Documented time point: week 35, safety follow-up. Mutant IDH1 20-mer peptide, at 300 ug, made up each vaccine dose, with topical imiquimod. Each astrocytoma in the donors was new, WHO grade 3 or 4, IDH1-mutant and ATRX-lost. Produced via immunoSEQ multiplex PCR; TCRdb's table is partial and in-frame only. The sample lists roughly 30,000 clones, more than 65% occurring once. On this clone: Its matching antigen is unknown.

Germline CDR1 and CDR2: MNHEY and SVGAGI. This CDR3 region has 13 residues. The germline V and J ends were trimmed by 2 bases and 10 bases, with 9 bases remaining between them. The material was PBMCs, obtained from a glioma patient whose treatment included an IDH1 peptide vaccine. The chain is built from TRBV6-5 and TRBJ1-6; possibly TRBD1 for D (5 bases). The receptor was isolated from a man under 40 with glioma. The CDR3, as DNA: TGTGCCAGCAGTTACAGGGGTCAATCACCCCTCCACTTT. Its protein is CASSYRGQSPLHF.